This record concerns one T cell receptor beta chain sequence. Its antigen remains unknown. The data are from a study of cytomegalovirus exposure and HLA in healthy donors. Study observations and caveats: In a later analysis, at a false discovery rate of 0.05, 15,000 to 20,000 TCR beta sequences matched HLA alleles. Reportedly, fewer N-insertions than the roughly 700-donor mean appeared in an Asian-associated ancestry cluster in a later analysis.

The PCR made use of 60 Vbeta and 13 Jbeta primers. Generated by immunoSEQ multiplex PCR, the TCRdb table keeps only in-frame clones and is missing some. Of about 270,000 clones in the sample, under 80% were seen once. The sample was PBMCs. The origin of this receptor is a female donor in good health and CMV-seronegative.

In nucleotides, the CDR3 is TGTGCCAGCAGTTCCCTAGCGGGAGATACGCAGTATTTT. It encodes CASSSLAGDTQYF. The chain links TRBV6-5 to TRBJ2-3, with TRBD2 identical over 8 bases. The junction had 2 bases not matched to a gene; V was cut back by 4 bases and J by 5 bases. The germline gives CDR1 MNHEY, CDR2 SVGAGI. CDR3 length: 13 amino acids.